This T cell receptor (beta chain) was captured in a study of blood T cell repertoires in COVID-19. Study-wide context: Specimens from acute and convalescent COVID-19 originated in the United States, Italy and Spain. PBMCs, B-cell-depleted T cells, or T cells were the source of the cDNA or gDNA that made up the material.

The germline V gene has CDR1 SEHNR and CDR2 FQNEAQ (reference sequence). V was cut by 3 bases and J by 1 base, with 10 bases left in between. This CDR3 spans 15 amino acids. This clone was detected only a few times. In the source study's methods: Amplification with reference gene primers provided the estimates of nucleated cell counts. Measured with immunoSEQ multiplex PCR; TCRdb has only the in-frame clones, and not every one. V and J calls and clone size are as listed in that table; D and trimming were resolved from the DNA. The table has around 230,000 clones, roughly four fifths seen once; the top ten hold about 9.5%.

This rearrangement joins TRBV7-9 to TRBJ1-5; D perhaps matches TRBD1 (6 bases). The sample comprised peripheral blood. The receptor's source is an elderly woman with acute or convalescent COVID-19. The CDR3 coding sequence is TGTGCCAGCAGCTTTTCGGGACAAAGCAATCAGCCCCAGCATTTT. Residues: CASSFSGQSNQPQHF.